This is a list of T cell receptor beta chains from one sample in a study of T cells in Graves' hyperthyroidism and ophthalmopathy. TCRdb analysed the multiplex PCR reads with MiXCR anew, one entry per CDR3 protein. The data contain about half a million distinct CDR3 sequences, about 15% of them seen just once; the ten biggest clones take up 25% to 35%. The sample taken for sequencing was blood. These receptor sequences come from a woman in her 30s with Graves' ophthalmopathy. The CDR3 runs from the conserved cysteine through the conserved F or W. D genes are given only for firm matches. Not all rows give a size; the values are once, few, many and, for expanded clones, a class.

size	D	V	J	CDR3	DNA
few	TRBD1	TRBV4-2	TRBJ2-7	CASSQDGTGREQYF	TGTGCCAGCAGCCAAGATGGGACAGGGCGCGAGCAGTACTTC
.	.	TRBV19	TRBJ1-5	CASSIPSSGNQPQHF	TGTGCCAGTAGTATACCCAGTAGCGGCAATCAGCCCCAGCATTTT
.	.	TRBV18	TRBJ1-1	CASSPGGTPNTEAFF	TGTGCCAGCTCACCTGGCGGGACGCCGAACACTGAAGCTTTCTTT
few	.	TRBV2	TRBJ1-5	CASRDSWSNQPQHF	TGTGCCAGCAGAGACAGCTGGAGCAATCAGCCCCAGCATTTT
many	.	TRBV28	TRBJ2-5	CASSTYRDTLETQYF	TGTGCCAGCAGCACGTACCGGGACACCTTGGAGACCCAGTACTTC
.	.	TRBV20-1	TRBJ2-7	CSATTDEGSYEQYF	TGCAGTGCTACGACCGACGAGGGATCCTACGAGCAGTACTTC
many	TRBD1	TRBV29-1	TRBJ2-7	CSVGTGVYEQYF	TGCAGCGTTGGGACAGGGGTCTACGAGCAGTACTTC
few	.	TRBV28	TRBJ1-4	CASSFRGTTNEKLFF	TGTGCCAGCAGTTTCCGGGGCACGACTAATGAAAAACTGTTTTTT
many	.	TRBV4-3	TRBJ2-1	CASSQVEESEQFF	TGCGCCAGCAGCCAAGTCGAAGAGAGTGAGCAGTTCTTC
few	.	TRBV19	TRBJ1-1	CAATTQGMNTEAFF	TGTGCCGCTACTACGCAGGGTATGAACACTGAAGCTTTCTTT
.	.	TRBV30	TRBJ1-2	CAWSVTRNYGYTF	TGTGCCTGGAGTGTAACCCGTAACTATGGCTACACCTTC
few	.	TRBV6-2/TRBV6-3	TRBJ2-1	CASRPTPELRRGDEQFF	TGTGCCAGCAGACCCACCCCGGAGCTCCGGAGGGGCGATGAGCAGTTCTTC
many	TRBD2	TRBV11-2	TRBJ2-3	CASSLGTSGFTDTQYF	TGTGCCAGCAGCCTGGGGACTAGCGGTTTCACAGATACGCAGTATTTT
.	TRBD2	TRBV4-3	TRBJ2-3	CASSQDFTSGSFSGVRTQYF	TGCGCCAGCAGCCAAGACTTCACTAGCGGAAGTTTTTCCGGGGTTCGAACGCAGTATTTT
many	.	TRBV28	TRBJ1-2	CASSFQGRNYGYTF	TGTGCCAGCAGTTTCCAGGGACGGAACTATGGCTACACCTTC
many	.	TRBV20-1	TRBJ2-7	CSAPRTPSYEQYF	TGCAGTGCGCCTCGGACACCATCCTACGAGCAGTACTTC
many	TRBD2	TRBV2	TRBJ2-1	CASTGTSGMSSYNEQFF	TGTGCCAGCACCGGGACTAGCGGGATGAGCTCCTACAATGAGCAGTTCTTC
.	TRBD2	TRBV19	TRBJ2-3	CASSLRGLAGTSSTDTQYF	TGTGCCAGTAGTCTGAGGGGACTAGCGGGAACGTCTAGCACAGATACGCAGTATTTT
many	.	TRBV20-1	TRBJ1-6	CSARGGSEYNSPLHF	TGCAGTGCTAGAGGGGGAAGTGAATATAATTCACCCCTCCACTTT
many	.	TRBV28	TRBJ1-1	CASSSLRVTTLNTEAFF	TGTGCCAGCAGTTCCTTAAGGGTCACTACGCTGAACACTGAAGCTTTCTTT
.	.	TRBV20-1	TRBJ2-1	CSARGGQGALGHEQFF	TGCAGTGCTAGGGGGGGGCAGGGGGCGCTAGGGCATGAGCAGTTCTTC
many	TRBD1	TRBV5-1	TRBJ1-2	CASSSSGTGIGYGYTF	TGCGCCAGCAGCTCCTCCGGGACAGGGATAGGCTATGGCTACACCTTC
many	.	TRBV13	TRBJ2-3	CASSLNEGKPTDTQYF	TGTGCCAGCAGCTTAAATGAGGGGAAACCCACAGATACGCAGTATTTT
.	.	TRBV4-3	TRBJ1-2	CASSLSRRLDYGYTF	TGCGCCAGCAGCCTCTCGAGGAGGCTCGACTATGGCTACACCTTC
.	TRBD1	TRBV5-5	TRBJ1-1	CASSKHRDRDYTEAFF	TGTGCCAGCAGTAAACACCGGGACAGGGACTACACTGAAGCTTTCTTT
many	TRBD1	TRBV28	TRBJ2-2	CASSPRDRGHTGELFF	TGTGCCAGCAGTCCCCGGGACAGGGGGCATACCGGGGAGCTGTTTTTT
.	.	TRBV29-1	TRBJ2-1	CSPGVSQGNEQFF	TGCAGCCCGGGGGTATCCCAGGGCAATGAGCAGTTCTTC